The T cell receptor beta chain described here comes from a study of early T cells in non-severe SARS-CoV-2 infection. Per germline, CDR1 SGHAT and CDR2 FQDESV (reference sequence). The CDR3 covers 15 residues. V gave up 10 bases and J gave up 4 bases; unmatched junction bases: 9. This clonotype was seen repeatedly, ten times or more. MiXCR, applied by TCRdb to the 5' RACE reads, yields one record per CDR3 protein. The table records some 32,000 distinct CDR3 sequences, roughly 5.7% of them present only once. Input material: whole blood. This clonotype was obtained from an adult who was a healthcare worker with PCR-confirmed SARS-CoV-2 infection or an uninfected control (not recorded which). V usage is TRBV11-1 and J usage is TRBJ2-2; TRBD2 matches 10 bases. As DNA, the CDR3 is TGTGCCACCAGTCCTAGCGGGAGAGTCACCGGGGAGCTGTTTTTT. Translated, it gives CATSPSGRVTGELFF.